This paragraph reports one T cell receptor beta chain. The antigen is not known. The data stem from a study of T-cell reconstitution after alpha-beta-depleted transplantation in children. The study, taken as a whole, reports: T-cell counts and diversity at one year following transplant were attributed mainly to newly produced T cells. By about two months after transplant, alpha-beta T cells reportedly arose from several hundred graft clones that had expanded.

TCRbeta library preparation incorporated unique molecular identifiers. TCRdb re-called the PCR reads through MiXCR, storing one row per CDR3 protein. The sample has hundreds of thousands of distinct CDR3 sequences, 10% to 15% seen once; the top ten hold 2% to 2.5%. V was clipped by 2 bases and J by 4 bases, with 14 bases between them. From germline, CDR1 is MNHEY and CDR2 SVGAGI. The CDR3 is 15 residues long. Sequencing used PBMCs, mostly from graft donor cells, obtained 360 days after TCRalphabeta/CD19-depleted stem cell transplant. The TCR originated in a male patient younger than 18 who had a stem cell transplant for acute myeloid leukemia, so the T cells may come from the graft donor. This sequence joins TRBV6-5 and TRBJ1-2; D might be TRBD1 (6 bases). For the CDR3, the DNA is TGTGCCAGCAGTTACGGGGTGGGGGGCGGCTATGGCTACACCTTC. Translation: CASSYGVGGGYGYTF.